This paragraph covers one T cell receptor beta chain sequence. Its antigen is currently unknown. Both 60 Vbeta primers and 13 Jbeta primers went into the PCR. Libraries were prepared by immunoSEQ multiplex PCR; TCRdb keeps only in-frame clonotypes and omits some of them. The sample consists of some 54,000 clones, more than 75% of them appearing once. These data are taken from a study of cytomegalovirus exposure and HLA in healthy donors. Background on the study: From HLA-typed donors, an early data release held tens of millions of unique TCRs. Overall study findings and caveats: Within an earlier analysis, most TCR beta V segments proved productive either about 90% or about 30% of the time. Across donors, most TCRs were seen rarely, yet some public ones were widespread.

Healthy individuals who donated bone marrow served as the donors. The CDR3 has 16 amino acids. The V and J ends lost 0 bases and 0 bases respectively, with 11 bases between them. CDR1 is LGHNA, CDR2 YSLEER, per germline. This receptor was identified in a male donor in good health and CMV-seronegative. The sequenced sample consisted of PBMCs. The genes are TRBV4-3 and TRBJ1-1, with D possibly matching TRBD1 (6 bases). In DNA form, the CDR3 reads TGCGCCAGCAGCCAAGATTCAGGGGTCTTGAACACTGAAGCTTTCTTT. It specifies CASSQDSGVLNTEAFF.